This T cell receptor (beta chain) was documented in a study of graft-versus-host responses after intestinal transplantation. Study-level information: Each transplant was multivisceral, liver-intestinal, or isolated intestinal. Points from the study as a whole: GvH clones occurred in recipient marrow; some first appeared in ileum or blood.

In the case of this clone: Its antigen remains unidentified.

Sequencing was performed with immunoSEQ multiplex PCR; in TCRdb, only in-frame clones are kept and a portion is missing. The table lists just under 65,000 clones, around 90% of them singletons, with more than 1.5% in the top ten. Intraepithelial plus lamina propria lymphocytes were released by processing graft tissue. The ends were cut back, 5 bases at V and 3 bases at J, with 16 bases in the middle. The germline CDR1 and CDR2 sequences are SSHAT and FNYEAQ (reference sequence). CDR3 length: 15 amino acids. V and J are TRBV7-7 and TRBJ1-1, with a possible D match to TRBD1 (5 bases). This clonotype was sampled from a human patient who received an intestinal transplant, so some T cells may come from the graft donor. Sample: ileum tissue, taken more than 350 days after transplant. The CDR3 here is CASSPLYGADTEAFF. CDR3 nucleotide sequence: TGTGCCAGCAGCCCCCTTTATGGGGCTGACACTGAAGCTTTCTTT.